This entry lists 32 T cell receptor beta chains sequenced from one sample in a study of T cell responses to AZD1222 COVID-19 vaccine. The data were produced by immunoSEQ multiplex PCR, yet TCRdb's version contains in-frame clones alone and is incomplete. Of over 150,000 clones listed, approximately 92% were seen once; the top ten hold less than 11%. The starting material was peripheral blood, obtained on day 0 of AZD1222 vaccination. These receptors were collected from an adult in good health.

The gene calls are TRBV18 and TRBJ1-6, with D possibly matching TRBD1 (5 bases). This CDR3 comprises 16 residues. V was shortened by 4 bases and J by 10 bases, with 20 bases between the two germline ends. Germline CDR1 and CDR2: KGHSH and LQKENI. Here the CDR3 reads CASSLVTRGVDSPLHF. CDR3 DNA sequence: TGTGCCAGCTCACTCGTCACCCGGGGGGTAGACTCACCCCTCCACTTT.

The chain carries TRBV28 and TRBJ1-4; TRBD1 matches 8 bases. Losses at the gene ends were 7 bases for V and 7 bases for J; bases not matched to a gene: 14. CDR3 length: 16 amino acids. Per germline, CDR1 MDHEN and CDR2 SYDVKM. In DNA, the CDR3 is TGTGCCAGCATTGGGGGTCAGGGGGCCTCTAGTGAAAAACTGTTTTTT. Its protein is CASIGGQGASSEKLFF.

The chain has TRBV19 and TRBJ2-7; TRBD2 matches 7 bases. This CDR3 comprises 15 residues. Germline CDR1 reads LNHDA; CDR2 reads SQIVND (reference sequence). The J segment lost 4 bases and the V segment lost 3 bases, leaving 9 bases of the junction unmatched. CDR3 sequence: CASSISRETGYEQYF. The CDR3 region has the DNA TGTGCCAGTAGTATCTCGCGGGAGACGGGTTACGAGCAGTACTTC.

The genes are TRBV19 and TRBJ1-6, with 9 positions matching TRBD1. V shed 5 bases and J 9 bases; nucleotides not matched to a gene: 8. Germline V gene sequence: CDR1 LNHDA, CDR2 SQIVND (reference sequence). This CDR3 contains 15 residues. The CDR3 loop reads CASSAWDREGSPLHF. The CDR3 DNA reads TGTGCCAGTAGTGCCTGGGACAGGGAAGGTTCACCCCTCCACTTT.

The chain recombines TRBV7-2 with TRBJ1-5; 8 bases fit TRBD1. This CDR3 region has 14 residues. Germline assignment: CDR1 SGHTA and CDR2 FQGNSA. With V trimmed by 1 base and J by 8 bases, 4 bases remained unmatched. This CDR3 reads CASSLVTGGEPQHF. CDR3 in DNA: TGTGCCAGCAGCTTAGTAACAGGGGGGGAGCCCCAGCATTTT.

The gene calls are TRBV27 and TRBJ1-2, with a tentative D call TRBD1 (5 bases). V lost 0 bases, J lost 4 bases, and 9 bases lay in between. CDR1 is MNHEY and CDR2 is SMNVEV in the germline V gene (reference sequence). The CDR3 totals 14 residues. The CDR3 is CASSLSWTSYGYTF. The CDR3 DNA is TGTGCCAGCAGTTTATCGTGGACATCCTATGGCTACACCTTC.

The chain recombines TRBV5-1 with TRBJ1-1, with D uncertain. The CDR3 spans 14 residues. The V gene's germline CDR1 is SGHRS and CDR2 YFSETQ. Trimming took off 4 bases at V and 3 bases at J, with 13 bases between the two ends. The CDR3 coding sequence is TGCGCCAGCAGCGAGGGTGTAGAGGACACTGAAGCTTTCTTT. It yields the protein CASSEGVEDTEAFF.

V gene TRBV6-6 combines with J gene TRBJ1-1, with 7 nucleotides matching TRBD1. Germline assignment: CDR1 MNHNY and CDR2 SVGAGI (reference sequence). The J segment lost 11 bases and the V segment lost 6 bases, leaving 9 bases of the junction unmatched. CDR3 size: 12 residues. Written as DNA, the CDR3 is TGTGCCAGCAGCCCCGGGACAGCGACGGCTTTCTTT. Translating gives CASSPGTATAFF.

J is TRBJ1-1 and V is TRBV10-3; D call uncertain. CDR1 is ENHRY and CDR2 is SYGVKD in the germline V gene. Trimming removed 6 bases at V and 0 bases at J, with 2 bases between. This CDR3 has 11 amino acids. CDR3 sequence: CAIRMNTEAFF. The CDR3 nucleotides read TGTGCCATCAGAATGAACACTGAAGCTTTCTTT.

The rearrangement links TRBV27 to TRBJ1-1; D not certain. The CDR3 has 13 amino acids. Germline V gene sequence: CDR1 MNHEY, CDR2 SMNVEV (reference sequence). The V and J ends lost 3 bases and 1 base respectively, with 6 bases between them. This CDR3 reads CASSFFGNTEAFF. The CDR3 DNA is TGTGCCAGCAGTTTTTTCGGGAACACTGAAGCTTTCTTT.

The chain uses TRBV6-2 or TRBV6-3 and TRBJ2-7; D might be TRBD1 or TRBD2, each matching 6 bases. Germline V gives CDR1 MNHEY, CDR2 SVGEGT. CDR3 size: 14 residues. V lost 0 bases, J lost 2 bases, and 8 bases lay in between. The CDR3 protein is CASSYSGGPYEQYV. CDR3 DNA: TGTGCCAGCAGTTACTCGGGGGGCCCCTACGAGCAGTACGTC.

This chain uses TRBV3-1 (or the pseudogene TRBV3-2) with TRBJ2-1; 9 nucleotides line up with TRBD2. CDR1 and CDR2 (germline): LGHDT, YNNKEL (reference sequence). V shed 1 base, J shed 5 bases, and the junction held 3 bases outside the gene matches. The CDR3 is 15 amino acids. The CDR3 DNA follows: TGTGCCAGCAGCCAAGGGCTAGCGGGGAACAATGAGCAGTTCTTC. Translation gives CASSQGLAGNNEQFF.

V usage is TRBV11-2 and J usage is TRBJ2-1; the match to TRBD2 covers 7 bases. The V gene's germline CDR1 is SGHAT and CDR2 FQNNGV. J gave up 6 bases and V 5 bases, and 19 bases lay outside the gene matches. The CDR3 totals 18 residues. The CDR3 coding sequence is TGTGCCAGCAGCCGAGTAGGTGGGAGGGCCGGTGTCCGCAATGAGCAGTTCTTC. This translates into CASSRVGGRAGVRNEQFF.

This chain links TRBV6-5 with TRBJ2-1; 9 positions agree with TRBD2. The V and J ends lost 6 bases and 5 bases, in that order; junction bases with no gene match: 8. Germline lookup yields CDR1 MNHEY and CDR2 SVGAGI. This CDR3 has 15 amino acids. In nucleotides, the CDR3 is TGTGCCAGCAGACCGAGCGGGAGGCCCAACAATGAGCAGTTCTTC. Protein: CASRPSGRPNNEQFF.

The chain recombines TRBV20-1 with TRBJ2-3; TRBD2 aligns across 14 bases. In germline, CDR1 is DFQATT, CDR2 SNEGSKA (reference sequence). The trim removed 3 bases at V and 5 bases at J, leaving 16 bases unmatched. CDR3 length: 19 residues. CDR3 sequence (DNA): TGCAGTGCTAGTTGGGGCAGGGGGGAGACTAGCGGGAGGGTAGATACGCAGTATTTT. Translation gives CSASWGRGETSGRVDTQYF.

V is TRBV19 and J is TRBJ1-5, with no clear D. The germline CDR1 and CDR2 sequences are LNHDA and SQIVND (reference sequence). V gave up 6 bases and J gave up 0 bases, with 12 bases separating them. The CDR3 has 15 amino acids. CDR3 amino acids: CASSYSRYSNQPQHF. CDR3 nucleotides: TGTGCCAGTAGCTACTCCCGATATAGCAATCAGCCCCAGCATTTT.

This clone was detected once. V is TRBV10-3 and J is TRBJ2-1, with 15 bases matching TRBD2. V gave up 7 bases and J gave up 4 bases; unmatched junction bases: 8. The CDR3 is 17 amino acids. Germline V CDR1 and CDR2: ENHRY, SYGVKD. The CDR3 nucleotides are TGTGCCATCACCCGCGGACTAGCGGGGGGGGGTTACAATGAGCAGTTCTTC. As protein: CAITRGLAGGGYNEQFF.

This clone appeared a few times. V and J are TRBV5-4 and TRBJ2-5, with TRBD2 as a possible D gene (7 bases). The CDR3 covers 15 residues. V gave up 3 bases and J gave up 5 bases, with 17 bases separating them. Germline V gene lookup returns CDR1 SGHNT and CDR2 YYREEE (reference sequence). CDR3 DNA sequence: TGTGCCAGCAGCTGGGGGGGCCCGGAGGGGGAGACCCAGTACTTC. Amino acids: CASSWGGPEGETQYF.

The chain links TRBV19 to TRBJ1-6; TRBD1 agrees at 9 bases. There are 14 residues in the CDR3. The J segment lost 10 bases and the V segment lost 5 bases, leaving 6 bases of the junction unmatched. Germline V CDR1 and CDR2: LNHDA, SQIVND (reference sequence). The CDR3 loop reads CASSSTGGGSPLHF. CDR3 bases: TGTGCCAGTAGTTCGACAGGGGGAGGATCACCCCTCCACTTT.

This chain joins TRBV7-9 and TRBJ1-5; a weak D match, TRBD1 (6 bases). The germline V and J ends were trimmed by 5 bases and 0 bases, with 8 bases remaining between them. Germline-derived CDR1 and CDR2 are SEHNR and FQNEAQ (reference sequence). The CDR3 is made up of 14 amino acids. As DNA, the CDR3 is TGTGCCAGCAGCCAGGGGAATAGCAATCAGCCCCAGCATTTT. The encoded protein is CASSQGNSNQPQHF.

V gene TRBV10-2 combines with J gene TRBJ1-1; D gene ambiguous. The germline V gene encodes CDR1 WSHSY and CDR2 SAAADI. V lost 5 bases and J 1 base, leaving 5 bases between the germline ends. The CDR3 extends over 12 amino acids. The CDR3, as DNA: TGCGCCAGCAGTAGCCCGAACACTGAAGCTTTCTTT. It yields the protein CASSSPNTEAFF.

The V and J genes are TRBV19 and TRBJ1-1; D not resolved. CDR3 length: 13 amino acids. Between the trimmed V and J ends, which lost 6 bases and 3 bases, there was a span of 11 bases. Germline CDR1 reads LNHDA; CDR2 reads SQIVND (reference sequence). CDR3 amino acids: CASSSRVDTEAFF. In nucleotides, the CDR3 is TGTGCCAGTAGCTCAAGGGTGGACACTGAAGCTTTCTTT.

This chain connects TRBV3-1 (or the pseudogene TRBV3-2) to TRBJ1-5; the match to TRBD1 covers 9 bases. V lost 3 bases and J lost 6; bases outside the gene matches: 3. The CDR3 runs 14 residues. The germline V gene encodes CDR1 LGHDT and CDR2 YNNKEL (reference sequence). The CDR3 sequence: CASSQGQGGQPQHF. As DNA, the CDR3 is TGTGCCAGCAGCCAGGGACAGGGTGGTCAGCCCCAGCATTTT.

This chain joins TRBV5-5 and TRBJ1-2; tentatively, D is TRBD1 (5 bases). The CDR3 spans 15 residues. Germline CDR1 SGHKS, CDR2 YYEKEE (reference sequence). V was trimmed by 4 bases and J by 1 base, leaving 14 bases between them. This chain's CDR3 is CASSGGQGLNYGYTF. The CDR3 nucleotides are TGTGCCAGCAGCGGAGGGCAGGGCCTTAACTATGGCTACACCTTC.

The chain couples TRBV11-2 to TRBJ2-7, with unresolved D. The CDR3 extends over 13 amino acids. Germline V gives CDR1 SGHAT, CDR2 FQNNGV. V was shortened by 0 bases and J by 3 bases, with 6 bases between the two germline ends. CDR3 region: CASSLEASYEQYV. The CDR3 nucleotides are TGTGCCAGCAGCTTAGAGGCCAGCTACGAGCAGTACGTC.

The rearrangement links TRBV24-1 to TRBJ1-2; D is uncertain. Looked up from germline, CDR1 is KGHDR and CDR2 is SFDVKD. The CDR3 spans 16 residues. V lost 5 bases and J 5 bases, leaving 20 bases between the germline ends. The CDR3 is CATSAAYAEVNYGYTF. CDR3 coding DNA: TGTGCCACCAGTGCCGCGTACGCCGAGGTCAATTATGGCTACACCTTC.

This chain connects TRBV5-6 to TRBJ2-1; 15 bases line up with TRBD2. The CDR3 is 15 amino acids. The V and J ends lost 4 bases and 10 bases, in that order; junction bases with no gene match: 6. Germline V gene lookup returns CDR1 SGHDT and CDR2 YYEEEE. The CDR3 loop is CASSPGLAGGREQFF. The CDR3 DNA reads TGTGCCAGCAGCCCGGGACTAGCGGGGGGCCGGGAGCAGTTCTTC. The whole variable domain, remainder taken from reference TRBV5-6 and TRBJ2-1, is DAGVTQSPTHLIKTRGQQVTLRCSPKSGHDTVSWYQQALGQGPQFIFQYYEEEERQRGNFPDRFSGHQFPNYSSELNVNALLLGDSALYLCASSPGLAGGREQFFGPGTRLTVL.

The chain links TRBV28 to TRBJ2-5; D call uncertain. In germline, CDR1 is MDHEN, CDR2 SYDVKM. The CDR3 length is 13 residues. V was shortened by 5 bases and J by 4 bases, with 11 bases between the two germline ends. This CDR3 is CASSPPVGETQYF. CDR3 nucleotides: TGTGCCAGCAGTCCCCCCGTCGGAGAGACCCAGTACTTC.

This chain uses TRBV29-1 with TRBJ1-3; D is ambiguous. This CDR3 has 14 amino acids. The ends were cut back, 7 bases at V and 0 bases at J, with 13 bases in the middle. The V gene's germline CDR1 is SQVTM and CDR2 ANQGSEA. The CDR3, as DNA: TGCAGCGCGAGGACGCCTTACTCTGGAAACACCATATATTTT. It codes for CSARTPYSGNTIYF.

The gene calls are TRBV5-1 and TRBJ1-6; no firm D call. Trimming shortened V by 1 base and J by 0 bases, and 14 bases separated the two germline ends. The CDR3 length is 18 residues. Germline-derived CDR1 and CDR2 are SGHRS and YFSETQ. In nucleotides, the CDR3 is TGCGCCAGCAGCTTGTTAGACGTTCAAAGCTCCTATAATTCACCCCTCCACTTT. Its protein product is CASSLLDVQSSYNSPLHF.

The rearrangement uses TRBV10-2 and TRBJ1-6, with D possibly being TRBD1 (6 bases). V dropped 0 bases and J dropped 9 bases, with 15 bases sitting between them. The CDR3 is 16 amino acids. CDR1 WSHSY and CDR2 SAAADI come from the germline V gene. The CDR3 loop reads CASSESRGLRSSPLHF. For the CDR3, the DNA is TGCGCCAGCAGTGAGTCGCGGGGGCTGAGAAGTTCACCCCTCCACTTT.

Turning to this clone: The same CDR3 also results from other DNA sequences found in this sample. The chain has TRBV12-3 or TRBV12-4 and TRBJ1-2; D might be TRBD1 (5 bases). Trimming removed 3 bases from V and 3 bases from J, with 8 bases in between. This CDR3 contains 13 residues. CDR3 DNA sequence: TGTGCCAGCAGTTTGACGGGGGACTATGGCTACACCTTC. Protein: CASSLTGDYGYTF.